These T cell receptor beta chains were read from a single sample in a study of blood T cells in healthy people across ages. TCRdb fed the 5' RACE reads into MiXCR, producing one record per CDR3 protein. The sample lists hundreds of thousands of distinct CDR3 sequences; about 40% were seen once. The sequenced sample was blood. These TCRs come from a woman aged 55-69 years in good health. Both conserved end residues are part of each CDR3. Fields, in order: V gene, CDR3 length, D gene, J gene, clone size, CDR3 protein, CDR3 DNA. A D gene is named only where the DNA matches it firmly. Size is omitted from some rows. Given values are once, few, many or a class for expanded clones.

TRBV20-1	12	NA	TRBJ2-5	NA	CSASSHSDEQYF	TGCAGTGCTAGTTCCCATTCGGATGAGCAGTACTTC
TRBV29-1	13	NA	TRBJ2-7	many	CSVEMTGGDEQYF	TGCAGCGTTGAAATGACAGGAGGGGACGAGCAGTACTTC
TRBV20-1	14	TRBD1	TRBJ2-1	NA	CSARWFGQGNEQFF	TGCAGTGCTAGATGGTTTGGACAGGGGAATGAGCAGTTCTTC
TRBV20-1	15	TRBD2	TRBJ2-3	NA	CSAMTSGGPRDTQYF	TGCAGTGCCATGACTAGCGGGGGACCTAGAGATACGCAGTATTTT
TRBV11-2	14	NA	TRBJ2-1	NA	CASSLAWGRNEQFF	TGTGCCAGCAGCTTAGCGTGGGGCCGGAATGAGCAGTTCTTC
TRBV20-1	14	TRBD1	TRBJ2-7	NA	CSAMGQGAYNEQYF	TGCAGTGCTATGGGACAGGGGGCCTACAATGAGCAGTACTTC
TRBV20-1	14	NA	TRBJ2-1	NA	CSVDPGLRGHEQFF	TGCAGTGTGGACCCGGGCCTTAGGGGCCATGAGCAGTTCTTC
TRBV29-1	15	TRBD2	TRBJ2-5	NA	CSVARSGGLIGTQYF	TGCAGCGTTGCTCGAAGCGGGGGGCTCATAGGGACCCAGTACTTC
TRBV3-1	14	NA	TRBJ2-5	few	CASSLKTDQETQYF	TGTGCCAGCAGCCTCAAGACAGATCAAGAGACCCAGTACTTC
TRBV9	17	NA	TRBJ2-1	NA	CASSPRRWQGGHNEQFF	TGTGCCAGCAGCCCCCGAAGGTGGCAGGGCGGCCACAATGAGCAGTTCTTC
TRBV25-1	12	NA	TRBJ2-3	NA	CASELGTDTQYF	TGTGCCAGCGAACTCGGCACAGATACGCAGTATTTT
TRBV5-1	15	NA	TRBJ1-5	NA	CASSLDGGSNQPQHF	TGCGCCAGCAGCTTGGACGGGGGTAGCAATCAGCCCCAGCATTTT
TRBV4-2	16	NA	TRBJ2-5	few	CASSQALGPRGETQYF	TGTGCCAGCAGCCAAGCGTTAGGGCCTCGGGGAGAGACCCAGTACTTC
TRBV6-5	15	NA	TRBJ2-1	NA	CASSHHTGKGNEQFF	TGTGCCAGCAGTCACCATACAGGGAAGGGAAATGAGCAGTTCTTC
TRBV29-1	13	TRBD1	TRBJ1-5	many	CSVGQGGHQPQHF	TGCAGCGTAGGACAGGGGGGACATCAGCCCCAGCATTTT
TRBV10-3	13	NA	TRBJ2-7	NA	CAISGAGYYEQYF	TGTGCCATCAGTGGGGCGGGTTACTACGAGCAGTACTTC
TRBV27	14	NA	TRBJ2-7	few	CASSKAGPRRQQYF	TGTGCCAGCAGTAAGGCGGGACCCCGTCGTCAGCAGTACTTC
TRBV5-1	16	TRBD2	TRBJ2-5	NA	CASSLAPAGDQETQYF	TGCGCCAGCAGCTTGGCGCCAGCGGGGGACCAAGAGACCCAGTACTTC
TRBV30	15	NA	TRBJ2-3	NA	CAWSSLTDNTDTQYF	TGTGCCTGGAGTTCCCTGACCGATAACACAGATACGCAGTATTTT
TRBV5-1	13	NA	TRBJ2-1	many	CASSVLEAAEQFF	TGCGCCAGCAGCGTGCTCGAGGCGGCGGAGCAGTTCTTC
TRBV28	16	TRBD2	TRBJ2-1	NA	CASSFLTSGSNNEQFF	TGTGCCAGCAGTTTTTTGACTAGCGGGTCGAATAATGAGCAGTTCTTC
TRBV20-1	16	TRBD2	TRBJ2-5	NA	CSALLAGGPHQETQYF	TGCAGTGCGTTACTAGCGGGGGGCCCCCACCAAGAGACCCAGTACTTC
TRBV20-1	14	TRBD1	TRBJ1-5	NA	CSAEQTGRGQPQHF	TGCAGTGCAGAACAGACAGGGAGGGGTCAGCCCCAGCATTTT
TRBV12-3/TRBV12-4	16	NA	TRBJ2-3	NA	CASSLKFRTNTDTQYF	TGTGCCAGCAGTTTAAAGTTCCGGACAAACACAGATACGCAGTATTTT
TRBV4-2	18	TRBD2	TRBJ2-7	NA	CASSQDIAGLAGSYEQYF	TGTGCCAGCAGCCAAGATATCGCCGGACTAGCGGGCTCCTACGAGCAGTACTTC
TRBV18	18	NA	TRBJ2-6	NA	CASSSTKDPLSGANVLTF	TGTGCCAGCTCATCCACGAAGGACCCACTCTCTGGGGCCAACGTCCTGACTTTC
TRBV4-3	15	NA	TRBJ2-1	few	CASSESGTHYNEQFF	TGCGCCAGCAGCGAATCCGGGACTCACTACAATGAGCAGTTCTTC
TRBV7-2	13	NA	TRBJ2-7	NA	CASSWAGPYEQYF	TGTGCCTCCTCCTGGGCGGGGCCCTACGAGCAGTACTTC
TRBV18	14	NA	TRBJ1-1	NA	CASSPTTPNTEAFF	TGTGCCAGCTCACCAACGACACCGAACACTGAGGCTTTCTTT
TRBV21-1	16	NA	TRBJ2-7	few	CASSKVKTGVAYEQYF	TGTGCCAGCAGCAAAGTAAAAACAGGGGTTGCCTACGAGCAGTACTTC
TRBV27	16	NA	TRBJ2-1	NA	CASSLGWTSALNEQFF	TGTGCCAGCAGTTTAGGTTGGACAAGCGCTTTAAATGAGCAGTTCTTC
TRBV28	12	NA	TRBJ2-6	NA	CATGSGANVLTF	TGTGCCACCGGATCTGGGGCCAACGTCCTGACTTTC
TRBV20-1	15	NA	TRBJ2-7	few	CSARDYKSGSYEQYF	TGCAGTGCTAGAGATTATAAGAGCGGCTCCTACGAGCAGTACTTC
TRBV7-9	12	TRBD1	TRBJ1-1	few	CATYDRESEAFF	TGTGCCACCTATGACAGGGAGAGTGAAGCTTTCTTT
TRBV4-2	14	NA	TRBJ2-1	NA	CASSPGETYNEQFF	TGTGCCAGCAGCCCCGGGGAAACCTACAATGAGCAGTTCTTC
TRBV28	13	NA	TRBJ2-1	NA	CASSLIGSNEQFF	TGTGCCAGCAGTTTGATAGGGTCCAATGAGCAGTTCTTC
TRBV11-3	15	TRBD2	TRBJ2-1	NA	CAGSPTWEGPNEQFF	TGTGCCGGCAGCCCCACGTGGGAGGGTCCCAATGAGCAGTTCTTC
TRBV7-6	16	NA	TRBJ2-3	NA	CASSRGRQKNTDTQYF	TGTGCCAGCAGCCGGGGCCGACAGAAGAACACAGATACGCAGTATTTT
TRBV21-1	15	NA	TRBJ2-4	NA	CASRRQVRAKNIQYF	TGTGCCAGCAGGCGACAGGTTCGGGCCAAAAACATTCAGTACTTC
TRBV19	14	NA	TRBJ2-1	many	CASSRQGGDYEQFF	TGTGCCAGTAGCCGACAGGGAGGTGACTATGAGCAGTTCTTC
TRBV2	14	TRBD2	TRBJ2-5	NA	CASKTSGNQETQYF	TGTGCCAGCAAAACTAGCGGGAACCAAGAGACCCAGTACTTC
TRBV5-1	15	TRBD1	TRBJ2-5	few	CASSLGTGGLETQYF	TGCGCCAGCAGCTTGGGGACAGGGGGCTTGGAGACCCAGTACTTC
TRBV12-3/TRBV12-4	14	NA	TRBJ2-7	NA	CASSFTGPEDEQYF	TGTGCCAGCAGTTTTACGGGACCCGAGGATGAGCAGTACTTC
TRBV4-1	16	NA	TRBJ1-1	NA	CASSQDQGRRNTEAFF	TGCGCCAGCAGCCAAGACCAGGGGAGGCGGAACACTGAAGCTTTCTTT
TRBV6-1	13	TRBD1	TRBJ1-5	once	CASRLQGGGTRHF	TGTGCCAGCAGGCTACAGGGGGGGGGGACCCGGCATTTT
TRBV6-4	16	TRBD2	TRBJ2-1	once	CASSDSARGAYNEQFF	TGTGCCAGCAGTGACTCGGCGCGGGGGGCCTACAATGAGCAGTTCTTC
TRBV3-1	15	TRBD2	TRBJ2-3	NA	CASSQDWTSMYTQYF	TGTGCCAGCAGCCAAGATTGGACTAGCATGTATACGCAGTATTTT
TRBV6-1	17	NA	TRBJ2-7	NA	CASRAGRTESYSYEQYF	TGTGCCAGCAGAGCTGGGAGGACAGAATCATATTCCTACGAGCAGTACTTC
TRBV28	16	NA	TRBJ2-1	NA	CASSSQDGLSYNEQFF	TGTGCCAGCAGTTCCCAGGACGGCCTCTCCTACAATGAGCAGTTCTTC
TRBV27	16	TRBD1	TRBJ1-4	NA	CASSLGQGSSNEKLFF	TGTGCCAGCAGTTTAGGACAGGGATCATCTAATGAAAAACTGTTTTTT
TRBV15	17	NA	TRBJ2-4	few	CATEGGGGRGTKNIQYF	TGTGCCACCGAAGGAGGAGGGGGCCGAGGAACCAAAAACATTCAGTACTTC
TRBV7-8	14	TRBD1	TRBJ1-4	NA	CASSFGQGSEKLFF	TGTGCCAGCAGCTTTGGACAGGGGAGTGAAAAACTGTTTTTT
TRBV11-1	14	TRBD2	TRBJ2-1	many	CASSLGGRLNEQFF	TGTGCCAGCAGCTTAGGCGGGAGGCTCAATGAGCAGTTCTTC
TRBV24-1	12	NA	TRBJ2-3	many	CATGGEGGTQYF	TGTGCCACCGGAGGTGAGGGGGGTACGCAGTATTTT
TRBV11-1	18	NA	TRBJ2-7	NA	CASSLDDPGQTSSYEQYF	TGTGCCAGCAGCTTAGATGACCCGGGTCAGACAAGCTCCTACGAGCAGTACTTC
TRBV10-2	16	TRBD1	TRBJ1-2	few	CASSDAGQGNFYGYTF	TGCGCCAGCAGTGATGCGGGACAGGGGAATTTCTATGGCTACACCTTC
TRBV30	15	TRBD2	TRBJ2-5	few	CAWSAGLADQETQYF	TGTGCCTGGAGTGCGGGACTAGCGGACCAAGAGACCCAGTACTTC
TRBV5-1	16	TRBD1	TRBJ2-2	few	CASSIRQGRSPGELFF	TGCGCCAGCAGCATCCGACAGGGGCGTTCGCCCGGGGAGCTGTTTTTT